These T cell receptor beta chains were read from a single sample in a study of post-analysis software for immune sequencing data. TCRdb re-analysed the PCR reads in MiXCR, keeping a single row per CDR3 protein. The sample contains about 160,000 distinct CDR3 sequences, roughly 34% of which appear only once. Sequenced here: blood, sampled after autologous hematopoietic stem cell transplantation. Source of these receptors: a girl aged 10 to 17 with multiple sclerosis. Each CDR3 is given with its conserved first and last residue. Each record gives: J gene, D gene, clone size, V gene, CDR3 DNA, CDR3 protein. The D gene is left open where the match is weak. For some rows the clone size is stated as once, few or many, or as a class when expanded; others skip it.

J: TRBJ1-5; D: -; size: -; V: TRBV10-3; DNA: TGTGCCACCGGGACGGTTAGCAATCAGCCCCAGCATTTT; CDR3: CATGTVSNQPQHF
J: TRBJ2-3; D: -; size: -; V: TRBV20-1; DNA: TGCAGTGCTAGCGGGTTTGGGGCAGCAGATACGCAGTATTTT; CDR3: CSASGFGAADTQYF
J: TRBJ2-1; D: -; size: few; V: TRBV5-5; DNA: TGTGCCAGCAGCTCCCTAGGGACGGCCACCTACAATGAGCAGTTCTTC; CDR3: CASSSLGTATYNEQFF
J: TRBJ1-1; D: TRBD1; size: -; V: TRBV6-2/TRBV6-3; DNA: TGTGCCAGCAGCTGGGACAGGCCAAACACTGAAGCTTTCTTT; CDR3: CASSWDRPNTEAFF
J: TRBJ2-6; D: -; size: many; V: TRBV4-2; DNA: TGTGCCAGCAGCCAAGATGGGGACACTGGTGGGGCCAACGTCCTGACTTTC; CDR3: CASSQDGDTGGANVLTF
J: TRBJ2-1; D: TRBD1; size: -; V: TRBV28; DNA: TGTGCCAGCTCTCCTCCGGGACAGGGGGCCAATGAGCAGTTCTTC; CDR3: CASSPPGQGANEQFF
J: TRBJ2-1; D: -; size: -; V: TRBV7-8; DNA: TGTGCCAGCAGCTGGGCCACTGGCGACAATGAGCAGTTCTTC; CDR3: CASSWATGDNEQFF
J: TRBJ2-2; D: TRBD2; size: -; V: TRBV4-2; DNA: TGTGCCAGCAGCCCCGGCCCAGCGGGAAGTTTCGGGGAGCTGTTTTTT; CDR3: CASSPGPAGSFGELFF
J: TRBJ1-3; D: TRBD1; size: -; V: TRBV12-3/TRBV12-4; DNA: TGTGCCAGCAGTTTTCGACAGGGACCTGGAAACACCATATATTTT; CDR3: CASSFRQGPGNTIYF
J: TRBJ2-7; D: -; size: many; V: TRBV12-3/TRBV12-4; DNA: TGTGCCAGCAGTTTAGTAGTACCGGGGATAGGGGAGCAGTACTTC; CDR3: CASSLVVPGIGEQYF
J: TRBJ2-7; D: -; size: few; V: TRBV7-7; DNA: TGTGCTAGCAGCTTAGTCGTGGGCAGCGAGCAGTACTTC; CDR3: CASSLVVGSEQYF
J: TRBJ1-1; D: -; size: once; V: TRBV6-1; DNA: TGTGCCAGCAGTGAGGGTGGGCTTCGGCACACTGAAGCTTTCTTT; CDR3: CASSEGGLRHTEAFF
J: TRBJ1-2; D: -; size: few; V: TRBV2; DNA: TGTGCCAGCAGTGAGTGGGGGAACTATGGCTACACCTTC; CDR3: CASSEWGNYGYTF
J: TRBJ1-1; D: -; size: -; V: TRBV20-1; DNA: TGCAGTGCTAGAGATCGGGGTGGGCTCACTGAAGCTTTCTTT; CDR3: CSARDRGGLTEAFF
J: TRBJ1-4; D: -; size: -; V: TRBV20-1; DNA: TGCAGTGCTACAAGGGGCGAAGGTGGAAAACTGTTTTTT; CDR3: CSATRGEGGKLFF
J: TRBJ2-3; D: -; size: many; V: TRBV7-2; DNA: TGTGCCAGCAGCTTAGCTCTAGCCGGGGCAGATACGCAGTATTTT; CDR3: CASSLALAGADTQYF
J: TRBJ2-7; D: -; size: once; V: TRBV7-9; DNA: TGTGCCAGCAGCTTAGGACAGGTTGACTACGAGCAGTACTTC; CDR3: CASSLGQVDYEQYF
J: TRBJ2-7; D: -; size: -; V: TRBV28; DNA: TGTGCCAGCAGTTTAATGGGACGGTCCTACGAGCAGTACTTC; CDR3: CASSLMGRSYEQYF
J: TRBJ2-1; D: -; size: few; V: TRBV24-1; DNA: TGTGCCACCAGTGATTTGAAGGGAACCTCACGAACCGAGCAGTTCTTC; CDR3: CATSDLKGTSRTEQFF
J: TRBJ2-1; D: TRBD2; size: many; V: TRBV27; DNA: TGTGCCAGCAGTTTATCCCCTAGCGGGATCCTAGAGAAGTTCTTC; CDR3: CASSLSPSGILEKFF
J: TRBJ2-1; D: TRBD1; size: -; V: TRBV5-1; DNA: TGCGCCAGCGGGCGACAGGGGACTGAGCAGTTCTTC; CDR3: CASGRQGTEQFF
J: TRBJ2-7; D: -; size: -; V: TRBV5-6; DNA: TGTGCCAGCAGCTCGGAGGTGAGCTCCTACGAGCAGTACTTC; CDR3: CASSSEVSSYEQYF
J: TRBJ2-1; D: -; size: -; V: TRBV7-9; DNA: TGTGCCAGCAGCTTTGGGGACCCCGAGTTCTTC; CDR3: CASSFGDPEFF
J: TRBJ2-3; D: TRBD1; size: few; V: TRBV30; DNA: TGTGCCTGGAGTGTATTGGGACAGGGACGGGGCACGCAGTATTTT; CDR3: CAWSVLGQGRGTQYF
J: TRBJ2-1; D: TRBD1; size: -; V: TRBV6-6; DNA: TGTGCCAGCAGTTACACTGACAGGGTGAATGAGCAGTTCTTC; CDR3: CASSYTDRVNEQFF
J: TRBJ2-2; D: -; size: -; V: TRBV24-1; DNA: TGTGCCACCAGTGATTTGTGGGAGGCCCGGAACACCGGGGAGCTGTTTTTT; CDR3: CATSDLWEARNTGELFF
J: TRBJ2-7; D: -; size: few; V: TRBV5-1; DNA: TGCGCCAGCAGCTTGGAGGTGGGGCCAGACGAGCAGTACTTC; CDR3: CASSLEVGPDEQYF
J: TRBJ2-7; D: TRBD2; size: few; V: TRBV5-1; DNA: TGCGCCAGCAGTCCATGGACTAGTGGGGGCGAGCAGTACTTC; CDR3: CASSPWTSGGEQYF
J: TRBJ2-3; D: TRBD2; size: -; V: TRBV7-9; DNA: TGTGCCAGCAGCTCCCGACTAGCGGGATCCACAGATACGCAGTATTTT; CDR3: CASSSRLAGSTDTQYF
J: TRBJ2-7; D: -; size: -; V: TRBV6-2/TRBV6-3; DNA: TGTGCCAGCAGTTACGAGCCTCCAGGAGAGGACGAGCAGTACTTC; CDR3: CASSYEPPGEDEQYF
J: TRBJ1-2; D: -; size: many; V: TRBV30; DNA: TGTGCCTGGACTCGAATAGACAGGCCGCTTGACACCTTC; CDR3: CAWTRIDRPLDTF
J: TRBJ2-3; D: -; size: many; V: TRBV29-1; DNA: TGCAGCGTTAGTTATGGGGGCCCTAGCACAGATACGCAGTATTTT; CDR3: CSVSYGGPSTDTQYF
J: TRBJ1-1; D: -; size: -; V: TRBV11-2; DNA: TGTGCCAGCAGCTCCCAGCCAAACAGGGCAGGGCGGACCGAAGCTTTCTTT; CDR3: CASSSQPNRAGRTEAFF